What follows are 19 T cell receptor beta chains derived from one specimen sequenced in a study of blood T cell repertoires in COVID-19. The repertoire was sequenced with immunoSEQ multiplex PCR; TCRdb's copy has only in-frame clones and lacks some. Of 43,000 or so clones in the sample, 90% to 95% were seen once. The sequenced sample consisted of peripheral blood. The receptors were gathered from a human donor in a cohort sampled during active COVID-19.

J is TRBJ2-3 and V is TRBV24-1; no firm D call. The CDR3 spans 14 residues. Germline lookup yields CDR1 KGHDR and CDR2 SFDVKD. Trimming removed 9 bases at V and 2 bases at J, with 14 bases between. The CDR3 nucleotides read TGTGCCACCGGATTGGGCACCATCACAGATACGCAGTATTTT. Translating gives CATGLGTITDTQYF.

The V call is TRBV3-1 (or the pseudogene TRBV3-2), the J call TRBJ2-3, with 12 positions matching TRBD2. The CDR3 is 16 residues long. CDR1 is LGHDT, CDR2 YNNKEL, per germline (reference sequence). The J segment lost 6 bases and the V segment lost 4 bases, leaving 8 bases of the junction unmatched. The CDR3 is CASSPGLAGRRDTQYF. As DNA, the CDR3 is TGTGCCAGCAGCCCCGGACTAGCGGGAAGGAGGGATACGCAGTATTTT.

The chain joins TRBV7-9 to TRBJ2-3; TRBD1 matches 10 bases. With V trimmed by 0 bases and J by 2 bases, 2 bases remained unmatched. CDR1 is SEHNR, CDR2 FQNEAQ, per germline (reference sequence). The CDR3 totals 16 residues. The CDR3 sequence is CASSLATGGPTDTQYF. CDR3 in DNA: TGTGCCAGCAGCTTAGCGACAGGGGGCCCCACAGATACGCAGTATTTT.

This clone was recorded only once. The chain uses TRBV5-6 and TRBJ2-3; D unclear. CDR1 is SGHDT and CDR2 is YYEEEE in the germline V gene. V lost 4 bases and J lost 2, with 11 bases in between. The CDR3 extends over 14 amino acids. CDR3 loop: CASSPWQYTDTQYF. The CDR3 DNA follows: TGTGCCAGCAGCCCGTGGCAGTACACAGATACGCAGTATTTT.

The J gene is TRBJ2-1, the V gene TRBV9, with TRBD2 identical over 8 bases. CDR3 length: 17 residues. The trim removed 2 bases at V and 7 bases at J, leaving 14 bases unmatched. CDR1 and CDR2 (germline): SGDLS, YYNGEE. The chain's CDR3 is CASSVVRSGGPANEQFF. CDR3 bases: TGTGCCAGCAGCGTCGTTAGGTCGGGAGGGCCCGCGAATGAGCAGTTCTTC.

The CDR3 sequence is CASSETGNTEAFF. The CDR3 nucleotides read TGCGCCAGCAGTGAGACGGGGAACACTGAAGCTTTCTTT. The chain uses TRBV10-2 and TRBJ1-1; D not certain. Trimming left V 2 bases short and J 1 base short, with 5 bases between. The CDR3 covers 13 residues. Germline V gene data show CDR1 as WSHSY and CDR2 as SAAADI.

The chain combines TRBV10-3 with TRBJ2-7; 7 positions agree with TRBD1. Losses at the gene ends were 8 bases for V and 3 bases for J; bases not matched to a gene: 1. The CDR3 sequence is 11 residues long. Germline lookup yields CDR1 ENHRY and CDR2 SYGVKD. The CDR3 sequence: CAIGQDYEQYF. In DNA, the CDR3 is TGTGCCATCGGACAGGACTACGAGCAGTACTTC.

This chain connects TRBV7-7 to TRBJ2-5, with 7 positions matching TRBD2. Germline V gene sequence: CDR1 SSHAT, CDR2 FNYEAQ (reference sequence). V lost 3 bases to trimming and J lost 5 bases; unmatched junction nucleotides: 3. The CDR3 runs 13 residues. For the CDR3, the DNA is TGTGCCAGCAGCTTCGGGGGGATGGAGACCCAGTACTTC. Its translation: CASSFGGMETQYF.

As to this clone: One end of the junction does not line up with germline, which may come from a read error. V is TRBV7-3 and J is TRBJ1-2, with 7 positions matching TRBD1. CDR1 and CDR2 from the germline V gene are SGHTA and FQGTGA. This CDR3 has 11 amino acids. The CDR3 loop is CASSLVGTVVF. The CDR3 DNA follows: TGTGCCAGCAGCTTAGTCGGGACAGTCGTCTTC.

The V call is TRBV27, the J call TRBJ2-2, with D possibly TRBD2 on 5 matching bases. Germline V CDR1 and CDR2: MNHEY, SMNVEV (reference sequence). V was pared by 2 bases and J by 1 base, with 5 bases between. This CDR3 has 14 amino acids. This CDR3 reads CASSLRGNTGELFF. CDR3 nucleotides: TGTGCCAGCAGTTTACGGGGGAACACCGGGGAGCTGTTTTTT.

Written as DNA, the CDR3 is TGTGCCAGCAGCCACAGGGGGCTCTTTGAGACCCAGTACTTC. Amino acid sequence: CASSHRGLFETQYF. The chain couples TRBV6-5 to TRBJ2-5, with 9 bases lining up with TRBD1. Germline values: CDR1 MNHEY, CDR2 SVGAGI. The CDR3 extends over 14 amino acids. After removal of 6 bases from V and 5 bases from J, the junction contained 7 bases not matched to a gene.

The rearrangement joins TRBV5-1 to TRBJ2-1, with D perhaps TRBD1 (6 bases). Trimming took off 4 bases at V and 7 bases at J, with 15 bases between the two ends. This CDR3 has 14 amino acids. Per the germline V gene, CDR1 is SGHRS and CDR2 is YFSETQ. This CDR3 is CASSPGQGMNEQFF. The CDR3, as DNA: TGCGCCAGCAGCCCGGGGCAGGGGATGAATGAGCAGTTCTTC. Full variable domain (remainder filled in from reference TRBV5-1 and TRBJ2-1): KAGVTQTPRYLIKTRGQQVTLSCSPISGHRSVSWYQQTPGQGLQFLFEYFSETQRNKGNFPGRFSGRQFSNSRSEMNVSTLELGDSALYLCASSPGQGMNEQFFGPGTRLTVL.

The rearrangement links TRBV5-4 to TRBJ2-3; D perhaps matches TRBD2 (5 bases). Germline CDR1 SGHNT, CDR2 YYREEE (reference sequence). Between the trimmed V and J ends, which lost 1 base and 3 bases, there was a span of 12 bases. CDR3 length equals 15 residues. CDR3 nucleotides: TGTGCCAGCAGCTTGATCTCGGGATCGACAGATACGCAGTATTTT. Translated: CASSLISGSTDTQYF.

V and J are TRBV5-1 and TRBJ2-3, with 10 bases that match TRBD2. V shed 0 bases and J 2 bases; nucleotides not matched to a gene: 9. This CDR3 comprises 18 residues. In germline, CDR1 is SGHRS, CDR2 YFSETQ. This CDR3 reads CASSLGGLAVANTDTQYF. CDR3 in DNA: TGCGCCAGCAGCTTGGGAGGACTAGCGGTAGCTAACACAGATACGCAGTATTTT.

The V call is TRBV7-9, the J call TRBJ1-1; D is undetermined. With 2 bases removed from V and 6 bases from J, the gap between germline ends came to 10 bases. The germline gives CDR1 SEHNR, CDR2 FQNEAQ (reference sequence). The CDR3 extends over 13 amino acids. The CDR3 DNA reads TGTGCCAGCAGCTTAAGTGTGGCCGCTGAAGCTTTCTTT. It is translated as CASSLSVAAEAFF.

This sequence joins TRBV3-1 (or the pseudogene TRBV3-2) and TRBJ2-1, with unresolved D. Trimming stripped 0 bases from V and 4 bases from J, with 4 bases between. Germline loops: CDR1 LGHDT, CDR2 YNNKEL (reference sequence). This CDR3 region has 13 residues. The CDR3 sequence is CASSQDRYNEQFF. CDR3 coding DNA: TGTGCCAGCAGCCAAGATCGTTACAATGAGCAGTTCTTC.

This clone came up once. The CDR3 loop is CAISERKTSAQETQYF. Here the CDR3 DNA reads TGTGCCATCAGTGAGAGGAAGACTAGCGCACAAGAGACCCAGTACTTC. The V and J genes are TRBV10-3 and TRBJ2-5, with 8 bases aligning to TRBD2. Looked up from germline, CDR1 is ENHRY and CDR2 is SYGVKD. V shed 2 bases, J shed 2 bases, and the junction held 7 bases outside the gene matches. This CDR3 is built from 16 residues.

The chain links TRBV6-6 to TRBJ2-7, with 10 nucleotides matching TRBD1. This CDR3 is 16 amino acids long. Germline CDR1 is MNHNY and CDR2 is SVGAGI (reference sequence). V trimming: 6 bases; J trimming: 7 bases; junction bases outside the gene matches: 15. In DNA, the CDR3 is TGTGCCAGCAGACCAAGGGATACCGGGACAGGGGTTGAGCAGTACTTC. Its protein is CASRPRDTGTGVEQYF.

The chain couples TRBV30 to TRBJ2-1, with TRBD2 matching 9 bases. Per the germline V gene, CDR1 is GTSNPN and CDR2 is SVGIG (reference sequence). CDR3 length: 17 amino acids. Trimming took 6 bases from V and 8 from J; bases not matched to a gene: 20. The CDR3 loop reads CACTSFLAGATQDEQFF. CDR3 in DNA: TGTGCCTGTACTAGTTTTTTAGCGGGAGCCACCCAGGATGAGCAGTTCTTC.